The 9 T cell receptor beta chains presented below share a single source sample, sequenced in a study of shared clonotypes between healthy human individuals. Clones were read by immunoSEQ multiplex PCR, and TCRdb kept only the in-frame ones, dropping some. Of 1.4 million to 1.5 million clones listed, roughly 97% are singletons. What was sequenced was naive CD4+ T cells sorted from blood. Subset meaning: CD45RA+ positively selected. These receptors came from a man aged 25-45 years in good health.

The genes are TRBV18 and TRBJ2-1; 10 nucleotides align to TRBD2. The CDR3 is 17 residues long. The germline V gene encodes CDR1 KGHSH and CDR2 LQKENI. V lost 8 bases to trimming and J lost 4 bases; unmatched junction nucleotides: 14. CDR3: CASHTSSGSPRYNEQFF. The CDR3, as DNA: TGTGCCAGCCACACCTCTAGCGGGAGTCCAAGATACAATGAGCAGTTCTTC.

This sequence joins TRBV30 and TRBJ1-4; 7 positions match TRBD1. Per germline, CDR1 GTSNPN and CDR2 SVGIG (reference sequence). The CDR3 contains 14 residues. After removal of 3 bases from V and 4 bases from J, the junction contained 5 bases not matched to a gene. This CDR3 reads CAWREDRLNEKLFF. DNA for the CDR3: TGTGCCTGGAGGGAGGACAGGCTTAATGAAAAACTGTTTTTT. The full variable domain, completed using reference TRBV30 and TRBJ1-4, is SQTIHQWPATLVQPVGSPLSLECTVEGTSNPNLYWYRQAAGRGLQLLFYSVGIGQISSEVPQNLSASRPQDRQFILSSKKLLLSDSGFYLCAWREDRLNEKLFFGSGTQLSVL.

The chain recombines TRBV25-1 with TRBJ2-2; D gene ambiguous. Germline CDR1 reads MGHDK; CDR2 reads SYGVNS. This CDR3 comprises 13 residues. Trimming stripped 1 base from V and 8 bases from J, with 8 bases between. The DNA of the CDR3 is TGTGCCAGCAGTGAATTAGGGTGGGGGGAGCTGTTTTTT. Amino acids: CASSELGWGELFF.

This rearrangement joins TRBV2 to TRBJ2-1, with D perhaps matching TRBD2 (5 bases). Per germline, CDR1 SNHLY and CDR2 FYNNEI. V gave up 7 bases and J gave up 4 bases, with 20 bases separating them. The CDR3 covers 16 residues. CDR3 loop: CASIIMDWSPYNEQFF. As DNA, the CDR3 is TGTGCCAGCATAATTATGGACTGGAGCCCATACAATGAGCAGTTCTTC.

The chain couples TRBV14 to TRBJ2-3; a possible D gene is TRBD1 (6 bases). V gave up 4 bases and J gave up 3 bases, with 17 bases separating them. Germline V gives CDR1 SGHDN, CDR2 FVKESK. This CDR3 contains 16 residues. This CDR3 is CASSPYRGSLTDTQYF. DNA for the CDR3: TGTGCCAGCAGCCCATATAGGGGGAGTCTTACAGATACGCAGTATTTT. The whole variable domain, filled in from reference TRBV14 and TRBJ2-3, reads EAGVTQFPSHSVIEKGQTVTLRCDPISGHDNLYWYRRVMGKEIKFLLHFVKESKQDESGMPNNRFLAERTGGTYSTLKVQPAELEDSGVYFCASSPYRGSLTDTQYFGPGTRLTVL.

This chain joins TRBV11-3 and TRBJ2-5; D may be TRBD1 (6 bases). From germline, CDR1 is SGHNT and CDR2 YENEEA. Trimming removed 3 bases at V and 5 bases at J, with 13 bases between. This CDR3 has 14 residues. The CDR3 region is CASSLETGSETQYF. CDR3 nucleotide sequence: TGTGCCAGCAGCTTGGAAACAGGGAGTGAGACCCAGTACTTC.

The chain joins TRBV4-3 to TRBJ2-2; D possibly corresponds to TRBD1 (6 bases). CDR1 LGHNA and CDR2 YSLEER come from the germline V gene. Trimming took off 2 bases at V and 0 bases at J, with 13 bases between the two ends. The CDR3 spans 17 residues. CDR3 loop: CASSQRSGAANTGELFF. The CDR3, as DNA: TGCGCCAGCAGCCAACGATCAGGGGCCGCGAACACCGGGGAGCTGTTTTTT.

In this sample, this clone turned up once. The rearrangement links TRBV9 to TRBJ2-7; 9 bases map to TRBD1. Germline lookup yields CDR1 SGDLS and CDR2 YYNGEE. The CDR3 spans 14 residues. With V trimmed by 3 bases and J by 9 bases, 10 bases remained unmatched. For the CDR3, the DNA is TGTGCCAGCAGCGAGGGACAGGGACCCCTCGGGCAGTACTTC. Translation: CASSEGQGPLGQYF.

This CDR3 is CASKPGASYNEQFF. CDR3 DNA sequence: TGTGCCAGCAAACCAGGGGCCTCCTACAATGAGCAGTTCTTC. V is TRBV27 and J is TRBJ2-1, with D possibly TRBD1 on 6 matching bases. CDR1 and CDR2 (germline): MNHEY, SMNVEV (reference sequence). The CDR3 has 14 residues. V dropped 7 bases and J dropped 0 bases, with 10 bases sitting between them.